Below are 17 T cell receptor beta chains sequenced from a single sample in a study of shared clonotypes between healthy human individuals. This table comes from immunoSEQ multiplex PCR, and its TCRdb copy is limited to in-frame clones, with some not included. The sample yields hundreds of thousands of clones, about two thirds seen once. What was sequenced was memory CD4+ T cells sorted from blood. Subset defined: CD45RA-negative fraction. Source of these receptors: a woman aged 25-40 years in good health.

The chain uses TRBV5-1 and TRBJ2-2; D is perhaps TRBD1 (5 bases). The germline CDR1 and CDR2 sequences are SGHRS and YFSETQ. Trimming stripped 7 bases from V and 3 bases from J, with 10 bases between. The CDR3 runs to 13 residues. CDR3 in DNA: TGCGCCAGCGTGGGGCAGGACACCGGGGAGCTGTTTTTT. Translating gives CASVGQDTGELFF. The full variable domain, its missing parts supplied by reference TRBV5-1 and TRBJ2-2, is KAGVTQTPRYLIKTRGQQVTLSCSPISGHRSVSWYQQTPGQGLQFLFEYFSETQRNKGNFPGRFSGRQFSNSRSEMNVSTLELGDSALYLCASVGQDTGELFFGEGSRLTVL.

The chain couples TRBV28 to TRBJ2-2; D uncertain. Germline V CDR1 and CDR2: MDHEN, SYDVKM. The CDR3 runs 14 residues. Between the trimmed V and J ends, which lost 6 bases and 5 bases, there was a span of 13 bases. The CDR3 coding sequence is TGTGCCAGCAGCCGACTCCCCTGGACCGGGGAGCTGTTTTTT. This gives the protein CASSRLPWTGELFF.

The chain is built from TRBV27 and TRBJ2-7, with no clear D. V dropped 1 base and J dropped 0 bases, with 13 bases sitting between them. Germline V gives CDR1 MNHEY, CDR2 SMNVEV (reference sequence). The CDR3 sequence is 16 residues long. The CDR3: CASSLFPHYSSYEQYF. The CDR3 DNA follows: TGTGCCAGCAGTTTATTCCCTCACTACAGCTCCTACGAGCAGTACTTC.

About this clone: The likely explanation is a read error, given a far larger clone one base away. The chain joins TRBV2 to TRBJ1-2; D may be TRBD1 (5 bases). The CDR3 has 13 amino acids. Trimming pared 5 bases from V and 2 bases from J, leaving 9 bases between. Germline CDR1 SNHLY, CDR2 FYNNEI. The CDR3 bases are TGTGCCAGCAGTAACCGGGGGAACTATGGCTACACCTTC. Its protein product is CASSNRGNYGYTF.

CDR3 residues: CASSLFWRGQAKNIQYF. CDR3 DNA: TGTGCCAGCAGTTTATTCTGGAGGGGTCAAGCCAAAAACATTCAGTACTTC. The chain links TRBV28 to TRBJ2-4; D possibly corresponds to TRBD2 (6 bases). Germline-derived CDR1 and CDR2 are MDHEN and SYDVKM. The CDR3 extends over 17 amino acids. Deletions cut 1 base from V and 0 bases from J, with 13 bases between. Full variable domain (outside the CDR3, taken from reference TRBV28 and TRBJ2-4): DVKVTQSSRYLVKRTGEKVFLECVQDMDHENMFWYRQDPGLGLRLIYFSYDVKMKEKGDIPEGYSVSREKKERFSLILESASTNQTSMYLCASSLFWRGQAKNIQYFGAGTRLSVL.

Written as DNA, the CDR3 is TGTGCCAGCAGTTCGACGGCCGCGGCTTTCTTT. It codes for CASSSTAAAFF. The chain carries TRBV6-6 and TRBJ1-1; D gene uncertain. Trimming took 4 bases from V and 11 from J, leaving 11 bases between them. Germline CDR1 is MNHNY and CDR2 is SVGAGI (reference sequence). The CDR3 has 11 residues.

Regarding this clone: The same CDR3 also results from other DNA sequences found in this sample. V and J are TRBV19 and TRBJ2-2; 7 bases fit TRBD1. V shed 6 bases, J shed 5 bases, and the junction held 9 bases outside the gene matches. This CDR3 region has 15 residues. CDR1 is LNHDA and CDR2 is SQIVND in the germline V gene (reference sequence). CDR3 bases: TGTGCCAGTAGCAACAGACAGGGTTGGACCGGGGAGCTGTTTTTT. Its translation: CASSNRQGWTGELFF.

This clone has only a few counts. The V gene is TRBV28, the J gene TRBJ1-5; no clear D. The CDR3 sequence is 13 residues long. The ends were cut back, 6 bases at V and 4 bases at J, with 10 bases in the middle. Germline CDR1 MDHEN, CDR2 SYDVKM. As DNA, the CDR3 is TGTGCCAGCAGGGGCTACCAAAATCAGCCCCAGCATTTT. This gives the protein CASRGYQNQPQHF.

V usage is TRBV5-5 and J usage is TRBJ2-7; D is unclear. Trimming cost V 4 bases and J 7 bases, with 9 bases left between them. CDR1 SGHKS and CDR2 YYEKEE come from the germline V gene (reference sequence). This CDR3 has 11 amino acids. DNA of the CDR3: TGTGCCAGCAGCCCTCGGATTGAGCAGTACTTC. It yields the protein CASSPRIEQYF.

CDR3 nucleotides: TGTGCCAGCAGTTTCACACAGGGGAACTATGGCTACACCTTC. As protein: CASSFTQGNYGYTF. The rearrangement links TRBV6-5 to TRBJ1-2; 7 nucleotides agree with TRBD1. The CDR3 sequence is 14 residues long. From germline, CDR1 is MNHEY and CDR2 SVGAGI. J gave up 2 bases and V 4 bases, and 4 bases lay outside the gene matches.

The CDR3 DNA reads as TGTGCCAGCAGTTACTCGGGATCGGGTAGCCACGAGCAGTACTTC. As protein: CASSYSGSGSHEQYF. V gene TRBV6-5 combines with J gene TRBJ2-7, with D unresolved. Between the trimmed V and J ends, which lost 0 bases and 5 bases, there was a span of 14 bases. The CDR3 extends over 15 amino acids. From germline, CDR1 is MNHEY and CDR2 SVGAGI.

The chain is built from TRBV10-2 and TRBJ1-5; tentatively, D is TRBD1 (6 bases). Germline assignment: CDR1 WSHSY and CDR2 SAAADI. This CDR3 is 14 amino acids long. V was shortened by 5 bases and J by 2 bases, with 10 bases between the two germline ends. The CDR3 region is CASSMAGGNQPQHF. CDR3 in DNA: TGCGCCAGCAGTATGGCAGGGGGCAATCAGCCCCAGCATTTT.

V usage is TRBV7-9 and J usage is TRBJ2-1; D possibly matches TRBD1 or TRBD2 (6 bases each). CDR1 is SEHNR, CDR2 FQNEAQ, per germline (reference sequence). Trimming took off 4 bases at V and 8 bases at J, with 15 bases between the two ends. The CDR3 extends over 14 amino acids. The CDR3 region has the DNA TGTGCCAGCAGCTGGGGGGCGAATCAAGATGAGCAGTTCTTC. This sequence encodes CASSWGANQDEQFF.

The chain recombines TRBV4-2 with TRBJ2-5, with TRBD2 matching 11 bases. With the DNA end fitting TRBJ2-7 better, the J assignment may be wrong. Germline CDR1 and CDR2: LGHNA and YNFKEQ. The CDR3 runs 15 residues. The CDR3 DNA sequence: TGTGCCAGCAGCCCCCTTAGCGGGAGGGCCCACGAGCAGTACTTC. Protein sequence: CASSPLSGRAHEQYF.

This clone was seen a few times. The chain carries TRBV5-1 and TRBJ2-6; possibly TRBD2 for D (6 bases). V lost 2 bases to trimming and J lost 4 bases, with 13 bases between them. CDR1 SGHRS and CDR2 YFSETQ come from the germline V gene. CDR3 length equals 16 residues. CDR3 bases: TGCGCCAGCAGCTTCGAGGGACTCTCCGGGGCCAACGTCCTGACTTTC. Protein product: CASSFEGLSGANVLTF.

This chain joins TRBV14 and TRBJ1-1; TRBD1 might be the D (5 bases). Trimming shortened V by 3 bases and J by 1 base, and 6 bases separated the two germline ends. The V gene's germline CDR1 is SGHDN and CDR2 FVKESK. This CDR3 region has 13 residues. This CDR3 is CASSQGGNTEAFF. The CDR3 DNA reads TGTGCCAGCAGCCAGGGGGGGAACACTGAAGCTTTCTTT.

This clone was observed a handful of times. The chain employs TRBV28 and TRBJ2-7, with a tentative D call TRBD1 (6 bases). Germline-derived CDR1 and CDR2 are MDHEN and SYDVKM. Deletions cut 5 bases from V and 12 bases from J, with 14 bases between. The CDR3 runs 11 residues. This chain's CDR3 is CASSSHRVPYF. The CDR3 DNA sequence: TGTGCCAGCAGTAGCCACAGGGTTCCGTACTTC.